This is a list of T cell receptor beta chains from one sample in a study of response to subunit inactivated influenza vaccine. A single record per CDR3 protein comes from TCRdb applying MiXCR to the RT-PCR reads. The sample shows 450,000 to 600,000 distinct CDR3 sequences, less than 7.5% of them seen only once. The material was PBMCs from blood, obtained approximately 25 months after vaccination. The receptors shown here come from a man aged 45 to 75 who received an inactivated influenza vaccine. CDR3s include the opening cysteine and the closing phenylalanine or tryptophan. A D gene is named only where the DNA matches it firmly. Clone size appears in some rows only: once, few, many, or a class for an expanded clone.

CDR3 protein: CSARRHPSGSFYNEQFF
CDR3 DNA: TGCAGTGCTAGGCGTCATCCTAGCGGGAGTTTCTACAATGAGCAGTTCTTC
V gene: TRBV20-1
D gene: TRBD2
J gene: TRBJ2-1
clone size: NA

CDR3 protein: CSVATGSYEQYF
CDR3 DNA: TGCAGCGTTGCGACAGGCTCCTACGAGCAGTACTTC
V gene: TRBV29-1
D gene: NA
J gene: TRBJ2-7
clone size: many

CDR3 protein: CASSLRVETIQETQYF
CDR3 DNA: TGTGCCAGCAGCTTGAGGGTCGAGACCATACAAGAGACCCAGTACTTC
V gene: TRBV5-6
D gene: NA
J gene: TRBJ2-5
clone size: NA

CDR3 protein: CASGLFSGARTEAFF
CDR3 DNA: TGTGCTAGTGGTTTGTTCTCTGGGGCGAGGACTGAAGCTTTCTTT
V gene: TRBV12-5
D gene: NA
J gene: TRBJ1-1
clone size: few

CDR3 protein: CASSLSLAGGDTQYF
CDR3 DNA: TGTGCCAGCAGCTTATCCCTAGCGGGGGGGGATACGCAGTATTTT
V gene: TRBV7-2
D gene: TRBD2
J gene: TRBJ2-3
clone size: many

CDR3 protein: CSASGDRGSNTEAFF
CDR3 DNA: TGCAGTGCTAGCGGGGACAGGGGTTCGAACACTGAAGCTTTCTTT
V gene: TRBV20-1
D gene: TRBD1
J gene: TRBJ1-1
clone size: many

CDR3 protein: CASSQAGGTLAKNIQYF
CDR3 DNA: TGTGCCAGCAGCCAAGCGGGGGGGACTCTAGCCAAAAACATTCAGTACTTC
V gene: TRBV4-2
D gene: TRBD2
J gene: TRBJ2-4
clone size: many

CDR3 protein: CASIRTGRNTEAFF
CDR3 DNA: TGTGCCAGCATCAGGACAGGGCGGAACACTGAAGCTTTCTTT
V gene: TRBV21-1
D gene: NA
J gene: TRBJ1-1
clone size: NA

CDR3 protein: CASSPRAGDSYNEQFF
CDR3 DNA: TGTGCCAGCAGCCCCAGAGCGGGGGACTCCTACAATGAGCAGTTCTTC
V gene: TRBV5-5
D gene: TRBD2
J gene: TRBJ2-1
clone size: many

CDR3 protein: CSPGGQGDNSPLHF
CDR3 DNA: TGCAGTCCCGGAGGACAGGGGGATAATTCACCCCTCCACTTT
V gene: TRBV20-1
D gene: TRBD1
J gene: TRBJ1-6
clone size: many

CDR3 protein: CATSRGGLGSYNEQFF
CDR3 DNA: TGTGCCACCAGCAGAGGGGGGCTAGGATCCTACAATGAGCAGTTCTTC
V gene: TRBV15
D gene: NA
J gene: TRBJ2-1
clone size: NA

CDR3 protein: CASSQVRTEKLFF
CDR3 DNA: TGCGCCAGCAGCCAAGTAAGGACGGAAAAACTGTTTTTT
V gene: TRBV4-1
D gene: NA
J gene: TRBJ1-4
clone size: NA

CDR3 protein: CASSVASGGLVETQYF
CDR3 DNA: TGTGCCAGCAGCGTAGCTAGCGGGGGCTTGGTTGAGACCCAGTACTTC
V gene: TRBV9
D gene: TRBD2
J gene: TRBJ2-5
clone size: few

CDR3 protein: CASTAGEYEQYF
CDR3 DNA: TGTGCCAGCACAGCAGGGGAATACGAGCAGTACTTC
V gene: TRBV11-2
D gene: NA
J gene: TRBJ2-7
clone size: few

CDR3 protein: CASSNQDGETQYF
CDR3 DNA: TGTGCCAGCAGCAACCAGGACGGGGAGACCCAGTACTTC
V gene: TRBV9
D gene: NA
J gene: TRBJ2-5
clone size: few

CDR3 protein: CSVVWREGRETQYF
CDR3 DNA: TGCAGCGTTGTATGGCGGGAGGGTCGAGAGACCCAGTACTTC
V gene: TRBV29-1
D gene: TRBD2
J gene: TRBJ2-5
clone size: many

CDR3 protein: CSIPNLRTANTGELFF
CDR3 DNA: TGCAGTATTCCCAACCTCAGGACAGCGAACACCGGGGAGCTGTTTTTT
V gene: TRBV20-1
D gene: NA
J gene: TRBJ2-2
clone size: NA

CDR3 protein: CASSFHSGIDSYEQYF
CDR3 DNA: TGTGCCAGCAGTTTTCATAGCGGGATAGACTCCTACGAGCAGTACTTC
V gene: TRBV28
D gene: TRBD2
J gene: TRBJ2-7
clone size: few

CDR3 protein: CASSESLVGGSNQPQHF
CDR3 DNA: TGCGCCAGCAGTGAGTCCTTGGTAGGGGGGTCCAATCAGCCCCAGCATTTT
V gene: TRBV10-2
D gene: NA
J gene: TRBJ1-5
clone size: many

CDR3 protein: CSAHYNEQFF
CDR3 DNA: TGCAGTGCTCATTACAATGAGCAGTTCTTC
V gene: TRBV20-1
D gene: NA
J gene: TRBJ2-1
clone size: many

CDR3 protein: CASTPARATNEKLFF
CDR3 DNA: TGTGCCAGCACCCCGGCCCGTGCAACTAATGAAAAACTGTTTTTT
V gene: TRBV28
D gene: NA
J gene: TRBJ1-4
clone size: NA

CDR3 protein: CASSVGQGYHNEQFF
CDR3 DNA: TGTGCCAGCAGTGTCGGACAGGGGTACCACAATGAGCAGTTCTTC
V gene: TRBV6-1
D gene: TRBD1
J gene: TRBJ2-1
clone size: NA

CDR3 protein: CASRGLLGRDSTDTQYF
CDR3 DNA: TGTGCCAGCAGAGGCCTCCTGGGGCGGGATAGCACAGATACGCAGTATTTT
V gene: TRBV6-2/TRBV6-3
D gene: NA
J gene: TRBJ2-3
clone size: few

CDR3 protein: CASSQPGENNNEQFF
CDR3 DNA: TGTGCCAGCTCGCAACCGGGAGAAAACAACAATGAGCAGTTCTTC
V gene: TRBV18
D gene: NA
J gene: TRBJ2-1
clone size: NA

CDR3 protein: CASSYDSTYEQYF
CDR3 DNA: TGTGCCAGCAGTTACGACAGTACCTACGAGCAGTACTTC
V gene: TRBV6-6
D gene: NA
J gene: TRBJ2-7
clone size: many

CDR3 protein: CASRGGGTYEQYF
CDR3 DNA: TGCGCCAGCAGGGGAGGAGGGACCTACGAGCAGTACTTC
V gene: TRBV5-1
D gene: NA
J gene: TRBJ2-7
clone size: many

CDR3 protein: CASSRSGGRDNEQFF
CDR3 DNA: TGTGCCAGCTCCCGCTCCGGGGGGCGAGACAATGAGCAGTTCTTC
V gene: TRBV6-1
D gene: NA
J gene: TRBJ2-1
clone size: many

CDR3 protein: CATTRRDSTEAFF
CDR3 DNA: TGTGCCACCACCCGTAGGGATAGCACTGAAGCTTTCTTT
V gene: TRBV15
D gene: NA
J gene: TRBJ1-1
clone size: few

CDR3 protein: CASRTLAGGVYEQYF
CDR3 DNA: TGCGCCAGCAGGACTCTAGCGGGAGGGGTCTACGAGCAGTACTTC
V gene: TRBV5-1
D gene: TRBD2
J gene: TRBJ2-7
clone size: few

CDR3 protein: CASSQGVATNEKLFF
CDR3 DNA: TGTGCCAGCAGCCAAGGAGTTGCAACTAATGAAAAACTGTTTTTT
V gene: TRBV3-1
D gene: NA
J gene: TRBJ1-4
clone size: many

CDR3 protein: CSAQDRVIRETQYF
CDR3 DNA: TGCAGTGCGCAGGACAGGGTAATTCGAGAGACCCAGTACTTC
V gene: TRBV20-1
D gene: TRBD1
J gene: TRBJ2-5
clone size: NA

CDR3 protein: CSARDLGTGRNEQFF
CDR3 DNA: TGCAGTGCTAGAGATTTGGGGACAGGGAGAAATGAGCAGTTCTTC
V gene: TRBV20-1
D gene: TRBD1
J gene: TRBJ2-1
clone size: few

CDR3 protein: CATSRTPGTKTDTQYF
CDR3 DNA: TGTGCCACCAGCAGGACACCCGGGACAAAAACAGATACGCAGTATTTT
V gene: TRBV15
D gene: NA
J gene: TRBJ2-3
clone size: few

CDR3 protein: CSASLRRSYGYTF
CDR3 DNA: TGCAGTGCCAGTCTCAGACGAAGCTATGGCTACACCTTC
V gene: TRBV20-1
D gene: NA
J gene: TRBJ1-2
clone size: few

CDR3 protein: CASRRIRDSYEQYF
CDR3 DNA: TGTGCCAGCAGGAGGATTAGGGACTCCTACGAGCAGTACTTC
V gene: TRBV28
D gene: NA
J gene: TRBJ2-7
clone size: NA

CDR3 protein: CSVVEGGYEQYF
CDR3 DNA: TGCAGCGTTGTAGAGGGGGGATACGAGCAGTACTTC
V gene: TRBV29-1
D gene: NA
J gene: TRBJ2-7
clone size: NA

CDR3 protein: CASSFRTSGGALEQFF
CDR3 DNA: TGTGCCAGCAGCTTCAGAACTAGCGGGGGGGCCCTTGAGCAGTTCTTC
V gene: TRBV7-2
D gene: TRBD2
J gene: TRBJ2-1
clone size: few

CDR3 protein: CSAPTSWETQYF
CDR3 DNA: TGCAGTGCCCCCACCAGCTGGGAGACCCAGTACTTC
V gene: TRBV20-1
D gene: NA
J gene: TRBJ2-5
clone size: many

CDR3 protein: CASSRGYQETQYF
CDR3 DNA: TGTGCCAGCTCTCGCGGATACCAAGAGACCCAGTACTTC
V gene: TRBV18
D gene: NA
J gene: TRBJ2-5
clone size: many

CDR3 protein: CASSLWGNGEKLFF
CDR3 DNA: TGTGCCAGCAGTTTATGGGGTAATGGTGAAAAACTGTTTTTT
V gene: TRBV12-3/TRBV12-4
D gene: NA
J gene: TRBJ1-4
clone size: NA

CDR3 protein: CASSLNRVRDSPLHF
CDR3 DNA: TGTGCCAGCAGCTTGAACAGGGTCCGAGATTCACCCCTCCACTTT
V gene: TRBV13
D gene: NA
J gene: TRBJ1-6
clone size: few

CDR3 protein: CASSPPQGGDTQYF
CDR3 DNA: TGTGCCAGCTCACCACCGCAGGGCGGGGATACGCAGTATTTT
V gene: TRBV18
D gene: NA
J gene: TRBJ2-3
clone size: NA

CDR3 protein: CASITDTKTGNEQFF
CDR3 DNA: TGTGCCAGCATTACCGATACCAAGACGGGTAATGAGCAGTTCTTC
V gene: TRBV12-3/TRBV12-4
D gene: NA
J gene: TRBJ2-1
clone size: few

CDR3 protein: CASSHDGLFGEQYF
CDR3 DNA: TGTGCCAGCAGCCATGACGGACTGTTCGGCGAGCAGTACTTC
V gene: TRBV7-9
D gene: NA
J gene: TRBJ2-7
clone size: NA

CDR3 protein: CASRPYSSPDQETQYF
CDR3 DNA: TGTGCCAGCAGACCCTACAGCAGCCCCGACCAAGAGACCCAGTACTTC
V gene: TRBV6-2/TRBV6-3
D gene: NA
J gene: TRBJ2-5
clone size: few

CDR3 protein: CASSLASGQIGEKLFF
CDR3 DNA: TGTGCCAGCAGCCTCGCTTCGGGACAAATCGGCGAAAAACTGTTTTTT
V gene: TRBV7-2
D gene: NA
J gene: TRBJ1-4
clone size: few

CDR3 protein: CSVEGSSTDTQYF
CDR3 DNA: TGCAGCGTTGAAGGTAGCAGCACAGATACGCAGTATTTT
V gene: TRBV29-1
D gene: NA
J gene: TRBJ2-3
clone size: NA

CDR3 protein: CASSTGGLEQYF
CDR3 DNA: TGTGCCAGCAGTACCGGAGGGCTCGAGCAGTACTTC
V gene: TRBV27
D gene: NA
J gene: TRBJ2-7
clone size: NA

CDR3 protein: CSARRGGGTEAFF
CDR3 DNA: TGCAGTGCTAGACGAGGGGGGGGAACTGAAGCTTTCTTT
V gene: TRBV20-1
D gene: NA
J gene: TRBJ1-1
clone size: NA

CDR3 protein: CASRDRGRAGELFF
CDR3 DNA: TGTGCCAGCAGAGACAGGGGGCGGGCCGGGGAGCTGTTTTTT
V gene: TRBV11-3
D gene: TRBD1
J gene: TRBJ2-2
clone size: few

CDR3 protein: CASSQATGEEKLFF
CDR3 DNA: TGCGCCAGCAGCCAAGCAACAGGGGAAGAAAAACTGTTTTTT
V gene: TRBV4-1
D gene: TRBD1
J gene: TRBJ1-4
clone size: many

CDR3 protein: CSAPGGVLNTEAFF
CDR3 DNA: TGCAGTGCTCCGGGGGGGGTCCTGAACACTGAAGCTTTCTTT
V gene: TRBV20-1
D gene: NA
J gene: TRBJ1-1
clone size: few

CDR3 protein: CASSIGDRSSGNTIYF
CDR3 DNA: TGCGCCAGCAGCATTGGCGACAGGAGCTCTGGAAACACCATATATTTT
V gene: TRBV5-1
D gene: NA
J gene: TRBJ1-3
clone size: NA

CDR3 protein: CASSEKSSDTPLMTLHF
CDR3 DNA: TGTGCCAGCAGTGAAAAATCGAGTGACACCCCGCTTATGACCCTCCACTTT
V gene: TRBV25-1
D gene: NA
J gene: TRBJ1-6
clone size: NA

CDR3 protein: CASSFKRTGGEEFF
CDR3 DNA: TGTGCCAGCAGTTTTAAGCGGACCGGGGGGGAGGAGTTCTTC
V gene: TRBV12-3/TRBV12-4
D gene: TRBD2
J gene: TRBJ2-1
clone size: NA

CDR3 protein: CAISELASVAREQYF
CDR3 DNA: TGTGCCATCAGTGAACTCGCTAGCGTAGCCCGAGAGCAGTACTTC
V gene: TRBV10-3
D gene: NA
J gene: TRBJ2-7
clone size: many

CDR3 protein: CASRRTGAYNEQFF
CDR3 DNA: TGTGCCAGCCGCCGGACAGGAGCCTACAATGAGCAGTTCTTC
V gene: TRBV6-1
D gene: TRBD1
J gene: TRBJ2-1
clone size: many

CDR3 protein: CSAQTIWTGLETQYF
CDR3 DNA: TGCAGTGCTCAAACAATTTGGACAGGACTGGAGACCCAGTACTTC
V gene: TRBV20-1
D gene: TRBD1
J gene: TRBJ2-5
clone size: NA

CDR3 protein: CASSYRGGDDEQYF
CDR3 DNA: TGTGCCAGCAGTTACAGAGGGGGGGACGACGAGCAGTACTTC
V gene: TRBV6-2/TRBV6-3
D gene: NA
J gene: TRBJ2-7
clone size: NA

CDR3 protein: CAWSPRQGQQETQYF
CDR3 DNA: TGTGCCTGGAGTCCCCGACAGGGTCAACAAGAGACCCAGTACTTC
V gene: TRBV30
D gene: TRBD1
J gene: TRBJ2-5
clone size: few